These 5 T cell receptor beta chains share one sample of origin, sequenced in a study of T cells in Graves' hyperthyroidism and ophthalmopathy. TCR beta CDR3 regions were amplified from RNA. First-round RT-PCR of the TCR CDR3 relied on the HTBI primer set. From the multiplex PCR reads, TCRdb called clonotypes with MiXCR, one entry per CDR3 protein. Among roughly 560,000 distinct CDR3 sequences listed, roughly 14% were seen once. The sequenced sample was blood. Receptor source: a woman in her forties with Graves' ophthalmopathy.

This clonotype was observed many times. V usage is TRBV6-5 and J usage is TRBJ1-5; TRBD1 matches at 10 bases. With V trimmed by 2 bases and J by 6 bases, 4 bases remained unmatched. The CDR3 runs to 15 residues. The germline CDR1 and CDR2 sequences are MNHEY and SVGAGI. The CDR3 is CASSYGTGDSQPQHF. CDR3 bases: TGTGCCAGCAGTTACGGGACAGGGGATAGTCAGCCCCAGCATTTT.

This clonotype was counted many times. The genes are TRBV2 and TRBJ1-1; TRBD1 agrees at 7 bases. The CDR3 length is 17 residues. Per germline, CDR1 SNHLY and CDR2 FYNNEI. V lost 5 bases, J lost 0 bases, and 12 bases stayed unmatched. The CDR3 reads CASSLTGTEALNTEAFF. The CDR3 bases are TGTGCCAGCAGTTTAACCGGGACAGAGGCCCTGAACACTGAAGCTTTCTTT.

This clonotype was counted at least ten times. The chain combines TRBV12-3 or TRBV12-4 with TRBJ2-7, with 10 bases matching TRBD2. Germline trimming cut 6 bases from V and 2 bases from J; bases unmatched to any gene: 4. CDR3 length equals 14 residues. The CDR3 spells CASRTSGRPYEQYF. CDR3 bases: TGTGCCAGCAGGACTAGCGGGCGTCCCTACGAGCAGTACTTC.

The chain carries TRBV7-2 and TRBJ2-7; D ambiguous. V was pared by 5 bases and J by 6 bases, with 8 bases between. CDR3 size: 11 residues. CDR1 SGHTA and CDR2 FQGNSA come from the germline V gene. CDR3 in amino acids: CASSQSVEQYF. The CDR3 DNA is TGTGCCAGCAGCCAGAGTGTCGAGCAGTACTTC.

This chain joins TRBV2 and TRBJ1-6; D is undetermined. The CDR3 covers 15 residues. Germline assignment: CDR1 SNHLY and CDR2 FYNNEI. Trimming stripped 3 bases from V and 3 bases from J, with 9 bases between. CDR3 protein: CASSDSASYNSPLHF. The CDR3 DNA reads as TGTGCCAGCAGTGACAGCGCTAGCTATAATTCACCCCTCCACTTT.